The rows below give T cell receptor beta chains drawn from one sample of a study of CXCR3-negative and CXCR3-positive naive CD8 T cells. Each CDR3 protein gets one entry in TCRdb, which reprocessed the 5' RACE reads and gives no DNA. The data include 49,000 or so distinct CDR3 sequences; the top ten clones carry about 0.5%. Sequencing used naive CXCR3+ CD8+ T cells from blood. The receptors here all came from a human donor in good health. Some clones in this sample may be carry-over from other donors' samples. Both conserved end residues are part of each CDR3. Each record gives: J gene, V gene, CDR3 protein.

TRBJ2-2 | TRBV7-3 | CASSSPGLAHTGELFF
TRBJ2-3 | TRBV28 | CASSFTSDTQYF
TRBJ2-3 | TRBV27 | CASSFGDTQYF
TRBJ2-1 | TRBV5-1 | CASSLGGPEQFF
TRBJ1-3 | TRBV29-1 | CSVEYANSGNTIYF
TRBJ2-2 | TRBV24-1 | CATSEVGTENTGELFF
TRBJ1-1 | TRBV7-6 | CASSLEQGGWAFF
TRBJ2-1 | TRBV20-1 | CSARVGLAANNEQFF
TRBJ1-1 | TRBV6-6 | CASSTSGQGDTEAFF
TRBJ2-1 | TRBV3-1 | CASSQRGGQAHYYNEQFF
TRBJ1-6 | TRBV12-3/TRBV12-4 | CASSSTLVDYNSPLHF
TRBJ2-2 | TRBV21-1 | CASSTPGQGIRAETGELFF
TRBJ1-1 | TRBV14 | CASSQDWTLNTEAFF
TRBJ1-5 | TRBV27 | CASSLDSNQPQHF
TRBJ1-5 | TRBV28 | CASSFGQPQHF
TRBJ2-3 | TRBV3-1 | CASSLIQGADTQYF
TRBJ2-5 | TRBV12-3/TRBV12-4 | CASSSLPTIGETQYF
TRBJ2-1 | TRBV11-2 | CASFPGLGSEQFF